This TCR beta chain was recovered during a study of cytomegalovirus exposure and HLA in healthy donors. Study-level background: About 80 million unique TCRs from HLA-typed donors were held in an early data release.

Comment on this clone: Its antigen remains unknown.

It was with 60 Vbeta and 13 Jbeta primers that the PCR ran. Using immunoSEQ multiplex PCR, the repertoire was profiled, and TCRdb retains in-frame clones only, with some absent. The sample carries 100,000 to 150,000 clones, around three quarters recorded once. The study's findings and limits: The number of N-insertions in an Asian-associated ancestry cluster was reportedly below the approximately 680-donor mean in a later analysis.

V shed 4 bases and J shed 0 bases, with 16 bases lying between them. This CDR3 region has 17 residues. Germline V CDR1 and CDR2: SEHNR, FQNEAQ (reference sequence). Sequencing was done on a sample of PBMCs. The receptor was derived from a woman aged 45 to 65 in good health and CMV-seronegative. The genes are TRBV7-9 and TRBJ1-5, with D possibly being TRBD1 (5 bases). The CDR3 sequence is CASSSLGDFGSNQPQHF. The CDR3 DNA sequence: TGTGCCAGCAGCTCCTTAGGGGACTTTGGTAGCAATCAGCCCCAGCATTTT.